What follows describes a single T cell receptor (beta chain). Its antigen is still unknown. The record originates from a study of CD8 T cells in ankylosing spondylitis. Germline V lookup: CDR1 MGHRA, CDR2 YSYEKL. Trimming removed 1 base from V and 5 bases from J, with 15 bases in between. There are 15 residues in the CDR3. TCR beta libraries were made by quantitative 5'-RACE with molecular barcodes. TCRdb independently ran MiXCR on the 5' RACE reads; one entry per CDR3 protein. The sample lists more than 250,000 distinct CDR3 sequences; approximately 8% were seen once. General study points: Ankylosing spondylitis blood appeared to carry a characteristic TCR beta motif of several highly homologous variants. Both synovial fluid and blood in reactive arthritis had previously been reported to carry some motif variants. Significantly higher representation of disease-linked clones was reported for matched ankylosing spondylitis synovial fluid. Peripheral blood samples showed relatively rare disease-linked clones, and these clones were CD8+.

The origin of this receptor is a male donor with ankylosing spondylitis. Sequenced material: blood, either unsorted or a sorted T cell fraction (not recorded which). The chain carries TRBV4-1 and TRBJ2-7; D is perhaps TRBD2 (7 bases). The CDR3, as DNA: TGCGCCAGCAGCCAAGGCTATGGGGGGGCCCACGAGCAGTACTTC. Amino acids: CASSQGYGGAHEQYF.